The 8 T cell receptor beta chains reported below all come from one sample, sequenced in a study of T cell repertoires in cytomegalovirus infection. MiXCR, applied by TCRdb to the reads, yields one record per CDR3 protein. The sample includes 360,000 or so distinct CDR3 sequences, nearly 35% of them seen just once. These TCRs' antigens remain unknown. The specimen was cultured PBMCs, collected from culture after CMV antigen stimulation. All receptors derive from a human donor in good health (CMV status not recorded). Some clones in this sample may be carry-over from other donors' samples.

This clonotype was observed a few times. The chain couples TRBV28 to TRBJ2-1, with TRBD2 identical over 14 bases. This CDR3 is built from 18 residues. Looked up from germline, CDR1 is MDHEN and CDR2 is SYDVKM. V dropped 8 bases and J dropped 0; count of bases not matched to a gene: 9. Written as DNA, the CDR3 is TGTGCCAGCCCGACTAGCGGGAGGGAATGGAGCTCCTACAATGAGCAGTTCTTC. Its protein product is CASPTSGREWSSYNEQFF.

V gene TRBV19 combines with J gene TRBJ1-3; maybe TRBD1 (6 bases). Trimming cost V 4 bases and J 1 base, with 14 bases left between them. Germline values: CDR1 LNHDA, CDR2 SQIVND (reference sequence). The CDR3 has 16 amino acids. The CDR3 DNA sequence: TGTGCCAGTAGTACTGGGACATCCGAGTCTGGAAACACCATATATTTT. Amino acids: CASSTGTSESGNTIYF.

This clonotype was detected many times. The rearrangement joins TRBV7-6 to TRBJ2-7; TRBD1 is a possible D gene (7 bases). Germline CDR1 reads SGHVS; CDR2 reads FNYEAQ. The length of the CDR3 is 15 residues. Deletions cut 0 bases from V and 4 bases from J, with 13 bases between. The DNA for the CDR3 is TGTGCCAGCAGCTTAGCTCCAGGGGGGCGATACGAGCAGTACGTC. Residues: CASSLAPGGRYEQYV.

V is TRBV12-3 or TRBV12-4 and J is TRBJ1-5, with D uncertain. The CDR3 totals 13 residues. With 8 bases removed from V and 5 bases from J, the gap between germline ends came to 13 bases. This CDR3 is CASAKSSYQPQHF. CDR3 DNA: TGTGCCAGCGCCAAGAGCAGTTATCAGCCCCAGCATTTT.

This clonotype was recorded at least ten times. The V gene is TRBV7-9, the J gene TRBJ1-5; D gene ambiguous. Germline-derived CDR1 and CDR2 are SEHNR and FQNEAQ (reference sequence). The CDR3 contains 12 residues. V was trimmed by 6 bases and J by 3 bases, leaving 6 bases between them. The DNA of the CDR3 is TGTGCCAGCAGTTCGGACAATCAGCCCCAGCATTTT. It codes for CASSSDNQPQHF.

The gene calls are TRBV6-6 and TRBJ2-3, with 7 bases that match TRBD1. With 6 bases clipped from V and 1 base from J, the junction kept 4 bases outside the gene matches. Germline-derived CDR1 and CDR2 are MNHNY and SVGAGI (reference sequence). CDR3 length: 14 residues. CDR3 bases: TGTGCCAGCAGGCACACAGGGGGCACAGATACGCAGTATTTT. Its protein is CASRHTGGTDTQYF.

This clonotype was counted between two and nine times. V gene TRBV27 combines with J gene TRBJ2-6; weak D call: TRBD1 (5 bases). In germline, CDR1 is MNHEY, CDR2 SMNVEV (reference sequence). V was clipped by 5 bases and J by 4 bases, with 12 bases between them. The length of the CDR3 is 15 residues. The CDR3 loop is CASSQTGSGANVLTF. The CDR3 coding sequence is TGTGCCAGCAGTCAAACAGGCTCCGGGGCCAACGTCCTGACTTTC. Complete variable domain (other parts from reference TRBV27 and TRBJ2-6): EAQVTQNPRYLITVTGKKLTVTCSQNMNHEYMSWYRQDPGLGLRQIYYSMNVEVTDKGDVPEGYKVSRKEKRNFPLILESPSPNQTSLYFCASSQTGSGANVLTFGAGSRLTVL.

The DNA of the CDR3 is TGTGCCAGCAACGGAGGGACAGGAAGGGTAAATTCACCCCTCCACTTT. Its protein product is CASNGGTGRVNSPLHF. V gene TRBV12-3 or TRBV12-4 combines with J gene TRBJ1-6, with 8 bases matching TRBD1. This CDR3 region has 16 residues. The trim removed 7 bases at V and 7 bases at J, leaving 12 bases unmatched.